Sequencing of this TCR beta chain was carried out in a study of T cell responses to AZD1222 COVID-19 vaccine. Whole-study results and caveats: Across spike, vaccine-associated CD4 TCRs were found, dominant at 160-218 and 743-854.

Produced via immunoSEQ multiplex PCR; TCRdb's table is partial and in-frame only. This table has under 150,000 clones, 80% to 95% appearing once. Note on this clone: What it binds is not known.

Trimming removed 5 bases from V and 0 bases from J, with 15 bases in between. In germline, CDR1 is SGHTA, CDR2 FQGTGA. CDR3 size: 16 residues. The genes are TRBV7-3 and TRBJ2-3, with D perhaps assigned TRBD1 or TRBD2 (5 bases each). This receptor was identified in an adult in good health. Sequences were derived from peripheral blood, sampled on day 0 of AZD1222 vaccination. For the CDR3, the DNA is TGTGCCAGCAGCCCGAGAGGGACGGGGAGCACAGATACGCAGTATTTT. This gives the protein CASSPRGTGSTDTQYF. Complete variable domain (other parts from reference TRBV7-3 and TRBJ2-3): GAGVSQTPSNKVTEKGKYVELRCDPISGHTALYWYRQSLGQGPEFLIYFQGTGAADDSGLPNDRFFAVRPEGSVSTLKIQRTERGDSAVYLCASSPRGTGSTDTQYFGPGTRLTVL.